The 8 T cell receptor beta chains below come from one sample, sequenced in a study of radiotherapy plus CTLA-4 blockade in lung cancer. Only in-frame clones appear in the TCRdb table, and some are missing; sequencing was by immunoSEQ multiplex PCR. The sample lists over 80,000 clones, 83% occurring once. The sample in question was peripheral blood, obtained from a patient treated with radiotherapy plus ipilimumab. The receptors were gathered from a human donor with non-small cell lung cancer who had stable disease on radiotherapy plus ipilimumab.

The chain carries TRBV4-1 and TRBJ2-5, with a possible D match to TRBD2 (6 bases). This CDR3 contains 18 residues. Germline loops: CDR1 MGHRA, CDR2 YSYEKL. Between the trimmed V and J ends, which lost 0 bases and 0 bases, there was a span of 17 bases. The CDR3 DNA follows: TGCGCCAGCAGCCAAGATGGTGGTAGCGGCCTGTACCAAGAGACCCAGTACTTC. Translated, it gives CASSQDGGSGLYQETQYF.

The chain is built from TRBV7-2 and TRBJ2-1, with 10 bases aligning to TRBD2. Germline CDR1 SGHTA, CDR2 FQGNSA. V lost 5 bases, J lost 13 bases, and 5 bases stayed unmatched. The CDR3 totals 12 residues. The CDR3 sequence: CASSQLAGHQFF. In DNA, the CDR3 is TGTGCCAGCAGCCAACTAGCGGGGCACCAGTTCTTC.

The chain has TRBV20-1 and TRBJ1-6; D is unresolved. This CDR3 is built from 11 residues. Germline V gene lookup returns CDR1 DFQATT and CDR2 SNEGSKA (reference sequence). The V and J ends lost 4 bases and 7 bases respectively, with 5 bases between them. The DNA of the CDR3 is TGCAGTGCTATGAGAAATTCACCCCTCCACTTT. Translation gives CSAMRNSPLHF.

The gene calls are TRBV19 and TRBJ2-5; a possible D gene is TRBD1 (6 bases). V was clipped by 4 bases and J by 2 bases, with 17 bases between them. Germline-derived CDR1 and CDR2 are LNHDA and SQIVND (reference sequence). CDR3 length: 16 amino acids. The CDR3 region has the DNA TGTGCCAGTAGTAAGAAGGACAGACCCTTACAAGAGACCCAGTACTTC. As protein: CASSKKDRPLQETQYF.

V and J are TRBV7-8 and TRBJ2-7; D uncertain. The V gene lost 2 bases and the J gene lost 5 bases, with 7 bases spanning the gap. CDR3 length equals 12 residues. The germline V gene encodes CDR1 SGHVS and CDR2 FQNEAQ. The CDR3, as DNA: TGTGCCAGCAGCTTAACGGGCAACGAGCAGTACTTC. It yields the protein CASSLTGNEQYF.

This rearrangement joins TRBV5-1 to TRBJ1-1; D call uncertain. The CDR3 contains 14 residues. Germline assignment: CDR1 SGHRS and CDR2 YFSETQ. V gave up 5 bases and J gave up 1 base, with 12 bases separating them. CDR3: CASSKEGRNTEAFF. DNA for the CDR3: TGCGCCAGCAGTAAGGAGGGTCGGAACACTGAAGCTTTCTTT.

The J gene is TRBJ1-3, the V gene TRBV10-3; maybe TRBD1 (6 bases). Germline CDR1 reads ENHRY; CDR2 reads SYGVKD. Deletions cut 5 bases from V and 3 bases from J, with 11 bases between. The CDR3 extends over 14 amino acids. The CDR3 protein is CAISPNRDGNTIYF. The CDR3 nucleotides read TGTGCCATCAGTCCGAACAGGGATGGAAACACCATATATTTT.

For the CDR3, the DNA is TGCAGCGCCGGACAGGGGGAGGCCGGGGAGCTGTTTTTT. Translating gives CSAGQGEAGELFF. The chain joins TRBV29-1 to TRBJ2-2, with TRBD1 matching 10 bases. This CDR3 comprises 13 residues. Germline loops: CDR1 SQVTM, CDR2 ANQGSEA. J was trimmed by 6 bases and V by 7 bases; bases with no gene match: 5.